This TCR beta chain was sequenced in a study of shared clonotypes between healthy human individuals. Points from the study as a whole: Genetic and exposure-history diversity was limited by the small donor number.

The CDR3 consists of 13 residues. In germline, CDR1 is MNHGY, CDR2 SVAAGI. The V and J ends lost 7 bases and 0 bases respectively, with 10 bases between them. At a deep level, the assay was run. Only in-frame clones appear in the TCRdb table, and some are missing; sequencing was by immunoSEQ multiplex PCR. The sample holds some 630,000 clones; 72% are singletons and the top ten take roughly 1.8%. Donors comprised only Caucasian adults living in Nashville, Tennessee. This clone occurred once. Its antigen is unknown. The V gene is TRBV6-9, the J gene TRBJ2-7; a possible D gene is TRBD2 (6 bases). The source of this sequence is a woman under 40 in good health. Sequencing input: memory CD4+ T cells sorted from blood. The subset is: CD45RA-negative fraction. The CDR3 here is CASTRAGSYEQYF. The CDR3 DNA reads TGTGCCAGCACTCGAGCGGGCTCCTACGAGCAGTACTTC.